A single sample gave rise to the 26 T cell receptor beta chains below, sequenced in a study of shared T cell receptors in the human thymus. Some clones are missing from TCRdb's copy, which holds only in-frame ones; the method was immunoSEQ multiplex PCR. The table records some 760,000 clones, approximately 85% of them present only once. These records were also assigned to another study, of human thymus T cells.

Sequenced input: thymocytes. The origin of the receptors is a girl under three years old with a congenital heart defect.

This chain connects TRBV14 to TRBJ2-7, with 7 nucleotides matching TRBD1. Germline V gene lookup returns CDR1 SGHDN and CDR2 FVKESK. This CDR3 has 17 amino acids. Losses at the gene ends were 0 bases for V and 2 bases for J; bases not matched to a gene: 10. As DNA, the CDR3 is TGTGCCAGCAGCCAAGATCAGGGGTGGGACAGAGCCTACGAGCAGTACTTC. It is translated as CASSQDQGWDRAYEQYF.

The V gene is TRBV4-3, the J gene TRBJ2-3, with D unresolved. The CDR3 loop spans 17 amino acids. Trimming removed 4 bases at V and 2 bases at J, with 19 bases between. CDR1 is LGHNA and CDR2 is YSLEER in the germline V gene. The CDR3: CASSPSRVGSNTDTQYF. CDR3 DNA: TGCGCCAGCAGCCCATCTCGGGTAGGCTCGAACACAGATACGCAGTATTTT.

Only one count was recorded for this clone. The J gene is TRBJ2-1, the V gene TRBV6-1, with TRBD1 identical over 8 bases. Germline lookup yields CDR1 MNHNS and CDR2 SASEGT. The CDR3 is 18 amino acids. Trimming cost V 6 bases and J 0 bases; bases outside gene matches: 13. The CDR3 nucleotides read TGTGCCAGCAGCGAAACCCCCTCGGACAGGGCCTCCTACAATGAGCAGTTCTTC. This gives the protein CASSETPSDRASYNEQFF.

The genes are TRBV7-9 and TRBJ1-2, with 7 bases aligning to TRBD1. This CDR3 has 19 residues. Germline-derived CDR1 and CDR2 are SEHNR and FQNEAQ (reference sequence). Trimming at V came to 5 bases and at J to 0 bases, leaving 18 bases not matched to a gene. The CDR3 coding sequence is TGTGCCAGCAGCCGTCCTACAGAATATGGACAGGCAGCTAACTATGGCTACACCTTC. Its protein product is CASSRPTEYGQAANYGYTF.

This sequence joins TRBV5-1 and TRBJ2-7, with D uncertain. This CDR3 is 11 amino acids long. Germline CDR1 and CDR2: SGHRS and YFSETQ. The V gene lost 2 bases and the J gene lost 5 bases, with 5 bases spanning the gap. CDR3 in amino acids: CASSFPDEQYF. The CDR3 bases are TGCGCCAGCAGCTTCCCCGACGAGCAGTACTTC. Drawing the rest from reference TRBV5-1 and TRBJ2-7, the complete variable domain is KAGVTQTPRYLIKTRGQQVTLSCSPISGHRSVSWYQQTPGQGLQFLFEYFSETQRNKGNFPGRFSGRQFSNSRSEMNVSTLELGDSALYLCASSFPDEQYFGPGTRLTVT.

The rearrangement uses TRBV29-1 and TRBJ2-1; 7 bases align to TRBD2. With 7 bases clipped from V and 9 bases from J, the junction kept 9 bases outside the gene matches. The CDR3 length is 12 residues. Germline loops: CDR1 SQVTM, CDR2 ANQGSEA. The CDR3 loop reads CSGGGGVGEQFF. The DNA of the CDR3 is TGCAGCGGAGGTGGGGGGGTAGGTGAGCAGTTCTTC.

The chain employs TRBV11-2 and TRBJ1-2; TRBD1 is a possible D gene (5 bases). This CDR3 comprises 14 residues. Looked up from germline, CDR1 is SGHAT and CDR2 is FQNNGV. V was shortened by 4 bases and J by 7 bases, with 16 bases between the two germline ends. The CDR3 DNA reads TGTGCCAGCAGCTCGCCGGGACTCAAAGGTGGCTACACCTTC. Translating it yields CASSSPGLKGGYTF. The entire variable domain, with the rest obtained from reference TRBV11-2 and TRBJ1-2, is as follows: EAGVAQSPRYKIIEKRQSVAFWCNPISGHATLYWYQQILGQGPKLLIQFQNNGVVDDSQLPKDRFSAERLKGVDSTLKIQPAKLEDSAVYLCASSSPGLKGGYTFGSGTRLTVV.

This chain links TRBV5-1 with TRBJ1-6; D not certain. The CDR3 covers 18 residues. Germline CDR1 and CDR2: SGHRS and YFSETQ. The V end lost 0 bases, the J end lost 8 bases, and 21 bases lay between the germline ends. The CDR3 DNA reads TGCGCCAGCAGCTTGGGCAACCCCACGGGAGAGCAAGATTCACCCCTCCACTTT. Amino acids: CASSLGNPTGEQDSPLHF.

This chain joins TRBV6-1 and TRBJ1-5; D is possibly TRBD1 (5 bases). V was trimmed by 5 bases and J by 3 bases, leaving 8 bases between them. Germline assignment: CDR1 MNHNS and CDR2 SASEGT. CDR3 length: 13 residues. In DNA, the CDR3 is TGTGCCAGCAGTCGGGGGATCAATCAGCCCCAGCATTTT. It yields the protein CASSRGINQPQHF.

CDR3 residues: CASGSRGRSYGYTF. CDR3 nucleotides: TGTGCTAGTGGCTCCAGGGGGAGAAGCTATGGCTACACCTTC. The chain combines TRBV12-5 with TRBJ1-2; 7 positions match TRBD1. This CDR3 has 14 amino acids. Per the germline V gene, CDR1 is LGHNT and CDR2 is FRNRAP. V dropped 6 bases and J dropped 4; count of bases not matched to a gene: 8.

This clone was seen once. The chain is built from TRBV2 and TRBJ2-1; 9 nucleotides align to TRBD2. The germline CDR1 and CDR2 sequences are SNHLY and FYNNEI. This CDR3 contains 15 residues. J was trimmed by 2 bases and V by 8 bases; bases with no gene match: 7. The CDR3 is CASVLAGITYNEQFF. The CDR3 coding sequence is TGTGCCAGCGTTCTAGCGGGGATTACCTACAATGAGCAGTTCTTC.

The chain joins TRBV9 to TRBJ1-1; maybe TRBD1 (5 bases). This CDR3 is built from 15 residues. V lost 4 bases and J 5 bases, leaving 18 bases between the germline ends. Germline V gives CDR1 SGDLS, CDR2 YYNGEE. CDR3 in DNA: TGTGCCAGCAGCAAAAATCCACGCAGGGAAACTGAAGCTTTCTTT. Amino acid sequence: CASSKNPRRETEAFF. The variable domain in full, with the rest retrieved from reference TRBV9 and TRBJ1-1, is DSGVTQTPKHLITATGQRVTLRCSPRSGDLSVYWYQQSLDQGLQFLIQYYNGEERAKGNILERFSAQQFPDLHSELNLSSLELGDSALYFCASSKNPRRETEAFFGQGTRLTVV.

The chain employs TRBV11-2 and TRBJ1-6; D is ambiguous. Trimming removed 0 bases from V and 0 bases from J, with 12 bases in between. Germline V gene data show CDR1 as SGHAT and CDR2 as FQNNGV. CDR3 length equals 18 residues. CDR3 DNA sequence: TGTGCCAGCAGCTTAGATCGAATGGGGAGCTCCTATAATTCACCCCTCCACTTT. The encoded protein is CASSLDRMGSSYNSPLHF.

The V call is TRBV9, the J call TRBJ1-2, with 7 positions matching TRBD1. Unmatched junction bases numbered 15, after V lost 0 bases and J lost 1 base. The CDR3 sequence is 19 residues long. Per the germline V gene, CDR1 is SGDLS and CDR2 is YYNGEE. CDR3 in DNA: TGTGCCAGCAGCGTAGTAGGCGAAACTAAAACAGGGGTTAACTATGGCTACACCTTC. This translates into CASSVVGETKTGVNYGYTF.

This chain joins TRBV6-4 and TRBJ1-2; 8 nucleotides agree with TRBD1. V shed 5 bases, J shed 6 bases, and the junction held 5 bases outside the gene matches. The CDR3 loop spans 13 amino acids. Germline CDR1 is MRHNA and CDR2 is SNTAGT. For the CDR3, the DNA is TGTGCCAGCAGTCGGACAGGGACGGATGGCTACACCTTC. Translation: CASSRTGTDGYTF.

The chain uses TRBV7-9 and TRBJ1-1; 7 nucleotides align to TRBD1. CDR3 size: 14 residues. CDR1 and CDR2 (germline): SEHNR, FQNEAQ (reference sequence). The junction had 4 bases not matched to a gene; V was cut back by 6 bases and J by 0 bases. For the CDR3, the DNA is TGTGCCAGCAGGTCACAGGGGATGAACACTGAAGCTTTCTTT. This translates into CASRSQGMNTEAFF.

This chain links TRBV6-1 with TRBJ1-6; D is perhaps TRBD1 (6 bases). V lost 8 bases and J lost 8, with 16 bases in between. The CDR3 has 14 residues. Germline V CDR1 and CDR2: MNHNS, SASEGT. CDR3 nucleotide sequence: TGTGCCAGCCAAGGGCTACCAGGGGATTCACCCCTCCACTTT. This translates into CASQGLPGDSPLHF.

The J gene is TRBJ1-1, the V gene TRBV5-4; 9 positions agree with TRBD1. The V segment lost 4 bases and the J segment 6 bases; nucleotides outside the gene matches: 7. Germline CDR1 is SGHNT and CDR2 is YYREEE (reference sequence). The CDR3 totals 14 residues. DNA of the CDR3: TGTGCCAGCAGCAGATCACAGGGGGCGGCTGAAGCTTTCTTT. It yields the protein CASSRSQGAAEAFF.

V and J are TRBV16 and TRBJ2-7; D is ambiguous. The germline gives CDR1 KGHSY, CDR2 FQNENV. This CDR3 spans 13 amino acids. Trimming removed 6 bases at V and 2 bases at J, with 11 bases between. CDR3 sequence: CASRLDKTYEQYF. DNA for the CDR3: TGTGCCAGCAGACTCGACAAGACCTACGAGCAGTACTTC.

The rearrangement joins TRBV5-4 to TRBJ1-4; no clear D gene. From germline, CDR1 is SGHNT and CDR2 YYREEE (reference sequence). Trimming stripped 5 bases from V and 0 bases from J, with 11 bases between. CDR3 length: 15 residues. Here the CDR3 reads CASSPGEATNEKLFF. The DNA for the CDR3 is TGTGCCAGCAGTCCCGGGGAAGCAACTAATGAAAAACTGTTTTTT.

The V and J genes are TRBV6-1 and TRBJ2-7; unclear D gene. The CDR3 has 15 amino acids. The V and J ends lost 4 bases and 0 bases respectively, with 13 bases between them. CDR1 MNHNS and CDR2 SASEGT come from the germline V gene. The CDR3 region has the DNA TGTGCCAGCAGTGTATTAGCCCTCCCCTCCTACGAGCAGTACTTC. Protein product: CASSVLALPSYEQYF.

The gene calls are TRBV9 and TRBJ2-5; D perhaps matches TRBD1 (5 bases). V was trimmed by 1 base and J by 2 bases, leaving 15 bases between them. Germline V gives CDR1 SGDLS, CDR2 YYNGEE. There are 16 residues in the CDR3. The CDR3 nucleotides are TGTGCCAGCAGCGTACGGGCAGGGCCACTTCAAGAGACCCAGTACTTC. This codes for CASSVRAGPLQETQYF.

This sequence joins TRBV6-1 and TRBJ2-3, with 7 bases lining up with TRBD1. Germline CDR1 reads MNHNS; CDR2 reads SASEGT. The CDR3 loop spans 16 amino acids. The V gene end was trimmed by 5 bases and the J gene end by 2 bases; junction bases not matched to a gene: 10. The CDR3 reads CASSQGGLYHTDTQYF. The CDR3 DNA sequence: TGTGCCAGCAGTCAAGGGGGCCTTTACCACACAGATACGCAGTATTTT.

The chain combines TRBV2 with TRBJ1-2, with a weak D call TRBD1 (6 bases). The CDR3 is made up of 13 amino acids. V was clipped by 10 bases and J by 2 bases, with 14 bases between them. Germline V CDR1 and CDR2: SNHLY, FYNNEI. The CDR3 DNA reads TGTGCCACTCCCGGGACACCCAACTATGGCTACACCTTC. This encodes CATPGTPNYGYTF.

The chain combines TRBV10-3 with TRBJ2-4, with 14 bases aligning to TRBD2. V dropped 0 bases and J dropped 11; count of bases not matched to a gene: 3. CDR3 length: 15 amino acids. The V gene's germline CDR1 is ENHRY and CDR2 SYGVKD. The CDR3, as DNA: TGTGCCATCAGTGAGTCGAAGACTAGCGGGGGGGTTCAGTACTTC. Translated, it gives CAISESKTSGGVQYF.

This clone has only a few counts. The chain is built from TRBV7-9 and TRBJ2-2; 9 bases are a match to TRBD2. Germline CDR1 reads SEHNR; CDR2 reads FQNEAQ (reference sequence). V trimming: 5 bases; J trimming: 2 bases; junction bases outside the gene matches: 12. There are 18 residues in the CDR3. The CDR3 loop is CASSHGLGLARNTGELFF. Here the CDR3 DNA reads TGTGCCAGCAGCCACGGACTAGGACTAGCGCGAAACACCGGGGAGCTGTTTTTT.